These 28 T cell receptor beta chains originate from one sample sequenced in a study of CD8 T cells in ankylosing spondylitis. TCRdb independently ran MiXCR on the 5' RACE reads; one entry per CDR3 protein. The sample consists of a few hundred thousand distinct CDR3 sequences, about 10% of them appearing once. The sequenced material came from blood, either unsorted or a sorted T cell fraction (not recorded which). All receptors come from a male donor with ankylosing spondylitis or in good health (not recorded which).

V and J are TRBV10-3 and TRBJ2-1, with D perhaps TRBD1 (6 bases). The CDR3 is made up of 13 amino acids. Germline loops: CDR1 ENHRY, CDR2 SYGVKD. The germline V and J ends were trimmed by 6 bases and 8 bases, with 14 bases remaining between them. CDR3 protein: CAIRTGQRYEQFF. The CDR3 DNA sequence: TGTGCCATCAGGACCGGACAGCGATATGAGCAGTTCTTC.

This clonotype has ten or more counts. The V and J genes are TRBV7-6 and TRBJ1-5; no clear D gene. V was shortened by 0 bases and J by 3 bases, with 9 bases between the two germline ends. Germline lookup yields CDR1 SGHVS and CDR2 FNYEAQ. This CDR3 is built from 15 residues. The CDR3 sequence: CASSLAVGLNQPQHF. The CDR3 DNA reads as TGTGCCAGCAGCTTAGCGGTCGGGCTCAATCAGCCCCAGCATTTT.

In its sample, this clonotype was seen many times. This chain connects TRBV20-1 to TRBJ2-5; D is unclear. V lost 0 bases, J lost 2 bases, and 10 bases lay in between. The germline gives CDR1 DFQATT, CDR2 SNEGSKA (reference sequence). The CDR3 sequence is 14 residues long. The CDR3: CSARDRTYQETQYF. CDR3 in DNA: TGCAGTGCTAGAGATCGAACCTATCAAGAGACCCAGTACTTC.

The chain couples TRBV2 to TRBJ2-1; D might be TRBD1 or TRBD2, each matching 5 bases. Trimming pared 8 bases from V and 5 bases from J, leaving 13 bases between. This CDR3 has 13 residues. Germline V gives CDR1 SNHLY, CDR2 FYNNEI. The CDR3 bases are TGTGCCAGCTCGGGACCACCTGACAATGAGCAGTTCTTC. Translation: CASSGPPDNEQFF.

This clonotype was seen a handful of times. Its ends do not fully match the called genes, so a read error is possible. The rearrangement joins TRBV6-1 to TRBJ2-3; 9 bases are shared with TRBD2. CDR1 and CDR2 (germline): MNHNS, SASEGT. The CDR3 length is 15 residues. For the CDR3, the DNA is TGTGCCAGCAGAGAAGGGGCGGGAGGGCAACATACGCAGTATTTT. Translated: CASREGAGGQHTQYF.

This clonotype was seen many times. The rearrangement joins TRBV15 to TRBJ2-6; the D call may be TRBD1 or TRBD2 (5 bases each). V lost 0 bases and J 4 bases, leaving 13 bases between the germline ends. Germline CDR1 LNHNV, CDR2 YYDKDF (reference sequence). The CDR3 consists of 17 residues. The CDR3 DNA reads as TGTGCCACCAGCAGAGAGGGGGAAGGGACCGGGGCCAACGTCCTGACTTTC. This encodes CATSREGEGTGANVLTF.

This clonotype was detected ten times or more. CDR3 nucleotide sequence: TGTGCCAGCAGTCCAGACAGGTCGGGCGGGGAGCTGTTTTTT. Translation: CASSPDRSGGELFF. The genes are TRBV12-3 or TRBV12-4 and TRBJ2-2; D perhaps matches TRBD1 (6 bases). V was shortened by 5 bases and J by 7 bases, with 14 bases between the two germline ends. CDR3 length equals 14 residues.

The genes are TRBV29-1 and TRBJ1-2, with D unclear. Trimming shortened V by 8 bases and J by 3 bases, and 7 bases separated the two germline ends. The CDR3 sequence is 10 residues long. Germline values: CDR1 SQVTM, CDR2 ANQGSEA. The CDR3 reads CSCGDYGYTF. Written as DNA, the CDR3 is TGCAGCTGCGGGGACTATGGCTACACCTTC.

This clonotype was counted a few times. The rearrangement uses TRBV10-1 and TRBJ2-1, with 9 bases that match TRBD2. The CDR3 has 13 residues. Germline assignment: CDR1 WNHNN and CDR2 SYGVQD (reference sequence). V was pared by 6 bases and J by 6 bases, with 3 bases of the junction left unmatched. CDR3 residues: CASRAGGSNEQFF. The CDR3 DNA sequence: TGCGCCAGCAGAGCGGGAGGCTCCAATGAGCAGTTCTTC.

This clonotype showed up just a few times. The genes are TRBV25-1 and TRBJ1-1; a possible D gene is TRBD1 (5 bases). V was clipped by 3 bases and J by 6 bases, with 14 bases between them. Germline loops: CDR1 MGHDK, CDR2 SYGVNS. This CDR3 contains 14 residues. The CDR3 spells CASSDRDPDAEAFF. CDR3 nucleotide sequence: TGTGCCAGCAGTGACCGGGACCCCGACGCTGAAGCTTTCTTT. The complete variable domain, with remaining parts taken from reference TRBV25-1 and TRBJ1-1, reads EADIYQTPRYLVIGTGKKITLECSQTMGHDKMYWYQQDPGMELHLIHYSYGVNSTEKGDLSSESTVSRIRTEHFPLTLESARPSHTSQYLCASSDRDPDAEAFFGQGTRLTVV.

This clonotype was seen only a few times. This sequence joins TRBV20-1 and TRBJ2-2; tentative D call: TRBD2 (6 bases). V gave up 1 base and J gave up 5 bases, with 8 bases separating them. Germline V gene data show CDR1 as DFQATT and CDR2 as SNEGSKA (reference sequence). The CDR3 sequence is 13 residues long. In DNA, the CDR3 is TGCAGTGCTAGAGTGGAGGGAACCGGGGAGCTGTTTTTT. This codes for CSARVEGTGELFF.

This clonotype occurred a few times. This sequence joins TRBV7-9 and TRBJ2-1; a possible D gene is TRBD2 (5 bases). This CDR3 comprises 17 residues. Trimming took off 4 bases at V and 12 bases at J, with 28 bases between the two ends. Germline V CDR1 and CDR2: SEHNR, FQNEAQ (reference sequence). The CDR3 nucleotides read TGTGCCAGCAGCTCCGCAGCTTTTGGGAAAGGGCGCGAGGGGCAGTTCTTC. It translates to CASSSAAFGKGREGQFF.

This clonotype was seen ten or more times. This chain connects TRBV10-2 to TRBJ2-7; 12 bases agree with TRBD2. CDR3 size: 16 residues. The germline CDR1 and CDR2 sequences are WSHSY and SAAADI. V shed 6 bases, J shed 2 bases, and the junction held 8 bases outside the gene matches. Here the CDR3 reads CASRGGLAGYTYEQYF. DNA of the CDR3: TGCGCCAGCAGAGGCGGACTAGCGGGGTATACCTACGAGCAGTACTTC.

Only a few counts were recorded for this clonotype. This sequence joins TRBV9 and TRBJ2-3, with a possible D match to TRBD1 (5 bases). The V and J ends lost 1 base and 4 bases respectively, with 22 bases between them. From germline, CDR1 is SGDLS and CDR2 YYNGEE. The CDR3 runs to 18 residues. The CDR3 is CASSVTGNPNGPADTQYF. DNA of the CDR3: TGTGCCAGCAGCGTAACAGGAAATCCCAATGGTCCCGCAGATACGCAGTATTTT.

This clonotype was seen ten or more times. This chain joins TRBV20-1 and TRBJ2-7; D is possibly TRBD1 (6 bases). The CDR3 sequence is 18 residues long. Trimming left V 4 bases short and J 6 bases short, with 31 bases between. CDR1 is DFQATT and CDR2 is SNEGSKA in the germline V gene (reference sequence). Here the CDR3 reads CSATPNRQDLIVGAEQYF. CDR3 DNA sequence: TGCAGTGCTACACCGAATAGACAGGACTTGATTGTAGGTGCCGAGCAGTACTTC.

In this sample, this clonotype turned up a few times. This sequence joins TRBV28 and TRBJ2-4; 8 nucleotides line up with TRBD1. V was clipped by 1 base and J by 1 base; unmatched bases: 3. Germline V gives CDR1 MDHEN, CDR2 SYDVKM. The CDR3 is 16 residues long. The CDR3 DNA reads TGTGCCAGCAGTTTATTCAGGGGGCCTGCCAAAAACATTCAGTACTTC. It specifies CASSLFRGPAKNIQYF.

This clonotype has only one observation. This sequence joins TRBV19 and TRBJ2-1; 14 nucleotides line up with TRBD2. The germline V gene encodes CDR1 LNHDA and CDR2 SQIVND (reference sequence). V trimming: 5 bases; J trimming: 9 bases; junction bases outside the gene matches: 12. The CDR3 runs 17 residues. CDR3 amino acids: CASSAGPGTSGRLEQFF. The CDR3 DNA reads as TGTGCCAGTAGTGCGGGACCCGGGACTAGCGGGAGACTTGAGCAGTTCTTC.

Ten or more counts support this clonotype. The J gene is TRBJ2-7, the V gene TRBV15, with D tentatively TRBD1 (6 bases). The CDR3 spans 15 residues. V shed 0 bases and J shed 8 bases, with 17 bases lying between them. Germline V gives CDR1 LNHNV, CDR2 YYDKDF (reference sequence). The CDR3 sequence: CATSRDVDSLRKQYF. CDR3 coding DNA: TGTGCCACCAGCAGAGATGTGGACAGCCTACGGAAGCAGTACTTC.

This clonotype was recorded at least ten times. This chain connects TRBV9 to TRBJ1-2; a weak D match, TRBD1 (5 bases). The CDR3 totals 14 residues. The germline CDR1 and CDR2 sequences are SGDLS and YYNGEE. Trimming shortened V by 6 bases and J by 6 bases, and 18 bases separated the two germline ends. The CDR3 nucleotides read TGTGCCAGCACTCCCCCGGGGGGGAGGGATGGCTACACCTTC. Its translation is CASTPPGGRDGYTF. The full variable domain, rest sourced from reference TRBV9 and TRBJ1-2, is DSGVTQTPKHLITATGQRVTLRCSPRSGDLSVYWYQQSLDQGLQFLIQYYNGEERAKGNILERFSAQQFPDLHSELNLSSLELGDSALYFCASTPPGGRDGYTFGSGTRLTVV.

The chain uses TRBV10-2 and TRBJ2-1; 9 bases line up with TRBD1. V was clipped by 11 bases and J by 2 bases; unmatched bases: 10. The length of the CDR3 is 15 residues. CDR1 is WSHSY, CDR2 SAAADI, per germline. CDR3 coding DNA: TGCGCCGGCGGACAGGGGACCTCTGCCTACAATGAGCAGTTCTTC. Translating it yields CAGGQGTSAYNEQFF.

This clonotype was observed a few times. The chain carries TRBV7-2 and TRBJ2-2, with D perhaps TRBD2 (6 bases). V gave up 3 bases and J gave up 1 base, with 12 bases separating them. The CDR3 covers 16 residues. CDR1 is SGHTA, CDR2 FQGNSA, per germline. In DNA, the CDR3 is TGTGCCAGCAGCTTGGTGGGTAGCGGGAACACCGGGGAGCTGTTTTTT. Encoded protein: CASSLVGSGNTGELFF.

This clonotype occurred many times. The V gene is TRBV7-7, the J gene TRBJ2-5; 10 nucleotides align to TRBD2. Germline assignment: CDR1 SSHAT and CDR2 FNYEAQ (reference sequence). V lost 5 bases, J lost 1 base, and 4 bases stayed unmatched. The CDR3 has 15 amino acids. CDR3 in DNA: TGTGCCAGCAGCCGCGGGACTAGCGTCCAAGAGACCCAGTACTTC. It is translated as CASSRGTSVQETQYF.

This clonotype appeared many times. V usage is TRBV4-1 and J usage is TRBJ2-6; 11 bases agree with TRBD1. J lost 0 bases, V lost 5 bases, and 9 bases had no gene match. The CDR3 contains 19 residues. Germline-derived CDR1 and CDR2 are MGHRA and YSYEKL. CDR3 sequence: CASSSIRDRGTSGANVLTF. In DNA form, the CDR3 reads TGCGCCAGCAGCTCGATCCGGGACAGGGGGACCTCTGGGGCCAACGTCCTGACTTTC.

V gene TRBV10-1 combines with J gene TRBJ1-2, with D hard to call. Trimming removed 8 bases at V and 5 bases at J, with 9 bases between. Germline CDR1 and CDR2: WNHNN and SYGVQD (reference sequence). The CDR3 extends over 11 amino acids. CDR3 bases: TGCGCCAGCTTCCCTGGGTATGGCTACACCTTC. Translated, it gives CASFPGYGYTF.

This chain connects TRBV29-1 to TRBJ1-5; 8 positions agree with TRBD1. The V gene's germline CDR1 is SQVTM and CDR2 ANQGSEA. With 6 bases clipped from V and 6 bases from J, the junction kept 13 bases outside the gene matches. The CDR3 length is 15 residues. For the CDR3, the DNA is TGCAGCGTGAAATGGACAGGGTTCGAAGGTCAGCCCCAGCATTTT. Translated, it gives CSVKWTGFEGQPQHF.

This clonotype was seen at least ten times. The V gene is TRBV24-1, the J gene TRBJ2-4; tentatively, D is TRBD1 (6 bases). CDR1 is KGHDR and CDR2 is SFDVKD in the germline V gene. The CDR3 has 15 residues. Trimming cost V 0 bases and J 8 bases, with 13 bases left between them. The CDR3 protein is CATSDLSQGRDIQYF. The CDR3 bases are TGTGCCACCAGTGATTTGTCGCAGGGGAGAGACATTCAGTACTTC.

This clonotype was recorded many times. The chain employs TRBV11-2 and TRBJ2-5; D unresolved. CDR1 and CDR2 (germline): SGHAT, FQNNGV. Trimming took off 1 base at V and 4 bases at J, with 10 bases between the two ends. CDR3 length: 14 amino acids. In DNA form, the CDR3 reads TGTGCCAGCAGCTTAGCTCCCTCGGGAGAGACCCAGTACTTC. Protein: CASSLAPSGETQYF.

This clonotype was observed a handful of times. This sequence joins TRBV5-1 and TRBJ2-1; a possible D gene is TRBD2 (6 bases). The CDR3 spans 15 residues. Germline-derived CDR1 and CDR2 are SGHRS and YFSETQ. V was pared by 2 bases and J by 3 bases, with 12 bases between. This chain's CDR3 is CASSLEGRNYNEQFF. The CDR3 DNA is TGCGCCAGCAGCTTAGAGGGGAGGAACTACAATGAGCAGTTCTTC.